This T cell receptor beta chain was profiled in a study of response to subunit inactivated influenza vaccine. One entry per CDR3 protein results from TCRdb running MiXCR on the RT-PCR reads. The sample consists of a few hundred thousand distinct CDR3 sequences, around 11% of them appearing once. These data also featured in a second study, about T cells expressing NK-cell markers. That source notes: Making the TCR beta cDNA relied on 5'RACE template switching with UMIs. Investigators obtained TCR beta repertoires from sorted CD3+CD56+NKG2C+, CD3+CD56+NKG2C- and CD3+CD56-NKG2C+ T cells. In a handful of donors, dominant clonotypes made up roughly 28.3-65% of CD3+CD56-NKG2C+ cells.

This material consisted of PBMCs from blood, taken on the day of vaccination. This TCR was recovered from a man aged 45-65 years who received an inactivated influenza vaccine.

The CDR3 region is CASSLRTGPSSGNTIYF. CDR3 nucleotide sequence: TGCGCCAGCAGCCTGCGTACCGGACCGTCTTCTGGAAACACCATATATTTT. The chain uses TRBV5-1 and TRBJ1-3; D unclear. This CDR3 is 17 amino acids long. Per germline, CDR1 SGHRS and CDR2 YFSETQ. V lost 4 bases and J 1 base, leaving 18 bases between the germline ends.